Detailed here is one T cell receptor beta chain. This record comes from a study of monozygotic twins with inflammatory bowel disease. TCRdb reprocessed the 5' RACE reads; each CDR3 protein has one entry and no DNA is given. Its clone listing holds approximately 400,000 distinct CDR3 sequences. This CDR3 has 16 amino acids. Germline assignment: CDR1 SEHNR and CDR2 FQNEAQ (reference sequence). The receptor was isolated from a human donor with ulcerative colitis or Crohn's disease, or a healthy co-twin of an affected twin (not recorded which). Sequenced sample: blood. The chain uses TRBV7-9 and TRBJ2-6; TCRdb's D call, TRBD2, is unchecked because there is no DNA. CDR3 in amino acids: CASSLVAGTGANVLTF.